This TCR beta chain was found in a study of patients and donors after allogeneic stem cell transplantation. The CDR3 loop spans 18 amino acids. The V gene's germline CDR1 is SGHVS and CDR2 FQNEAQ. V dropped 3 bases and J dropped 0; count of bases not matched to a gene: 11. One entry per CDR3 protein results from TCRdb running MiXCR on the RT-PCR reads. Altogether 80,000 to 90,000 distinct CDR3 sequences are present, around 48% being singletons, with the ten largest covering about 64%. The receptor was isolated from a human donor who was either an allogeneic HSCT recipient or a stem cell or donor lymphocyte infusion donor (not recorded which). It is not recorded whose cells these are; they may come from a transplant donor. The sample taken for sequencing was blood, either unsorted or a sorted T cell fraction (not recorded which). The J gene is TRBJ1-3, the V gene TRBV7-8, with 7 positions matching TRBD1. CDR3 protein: CASSFSPRTGLSGNTIYF. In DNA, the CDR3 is TGTGCCAGCAGCTTCTCACCCCGGACAGGACTCTCTGGAAACACCATATATTTT.